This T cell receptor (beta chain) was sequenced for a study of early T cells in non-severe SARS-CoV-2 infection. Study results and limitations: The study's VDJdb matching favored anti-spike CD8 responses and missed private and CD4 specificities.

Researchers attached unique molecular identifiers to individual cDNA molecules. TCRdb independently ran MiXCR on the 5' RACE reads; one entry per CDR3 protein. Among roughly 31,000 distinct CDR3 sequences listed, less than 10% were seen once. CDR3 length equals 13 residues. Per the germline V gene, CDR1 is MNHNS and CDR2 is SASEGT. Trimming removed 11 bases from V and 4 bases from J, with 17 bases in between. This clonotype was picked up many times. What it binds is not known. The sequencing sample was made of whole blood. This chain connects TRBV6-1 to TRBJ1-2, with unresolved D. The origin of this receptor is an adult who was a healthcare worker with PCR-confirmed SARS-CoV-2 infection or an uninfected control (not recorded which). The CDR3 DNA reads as TGTGCCGTCCACTCCGCGGGGAGCTATGGCTACACCTTC. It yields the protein CAVHSAGSYGYTF.